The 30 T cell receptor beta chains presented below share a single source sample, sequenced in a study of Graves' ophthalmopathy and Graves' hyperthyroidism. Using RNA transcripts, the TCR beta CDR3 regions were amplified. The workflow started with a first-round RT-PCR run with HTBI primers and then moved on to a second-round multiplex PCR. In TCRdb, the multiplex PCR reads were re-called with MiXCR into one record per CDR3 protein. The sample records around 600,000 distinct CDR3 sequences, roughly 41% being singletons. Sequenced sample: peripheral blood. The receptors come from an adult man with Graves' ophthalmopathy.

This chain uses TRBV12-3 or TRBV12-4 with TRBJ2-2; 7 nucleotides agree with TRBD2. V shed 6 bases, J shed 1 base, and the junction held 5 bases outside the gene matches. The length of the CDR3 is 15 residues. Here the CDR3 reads CASSRGEGNTGELFF. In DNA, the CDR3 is TGTGCCAGCAGCCGGGGGGAAGGGAACACCGGGGAGCTGTTTTTT.

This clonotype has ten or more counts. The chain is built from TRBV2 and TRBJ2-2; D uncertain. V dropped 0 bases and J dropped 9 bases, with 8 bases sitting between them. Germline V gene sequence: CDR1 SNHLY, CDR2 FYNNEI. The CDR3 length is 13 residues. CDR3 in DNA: TGTGCCAGCAGTGAAGCGCTTGGGCGGGAGCTGTTTTTT. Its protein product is CASSEALGRELFF.

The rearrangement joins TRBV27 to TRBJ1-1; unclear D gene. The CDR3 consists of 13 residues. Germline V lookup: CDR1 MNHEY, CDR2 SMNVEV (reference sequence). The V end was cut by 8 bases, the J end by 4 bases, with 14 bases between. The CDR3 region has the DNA TGTGCCAGCTTGAGGTCCGGCAGCACTGAAGCTTTCTTT. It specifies CASLRSGSTEAFF.

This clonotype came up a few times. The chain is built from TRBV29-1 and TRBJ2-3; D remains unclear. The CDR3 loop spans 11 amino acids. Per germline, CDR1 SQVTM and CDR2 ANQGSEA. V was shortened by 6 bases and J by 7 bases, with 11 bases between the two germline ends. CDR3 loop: CSVPLYNTQYF. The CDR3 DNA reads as TGCAGCGTCCCCCTTTATAATACGCAGTATTTT.

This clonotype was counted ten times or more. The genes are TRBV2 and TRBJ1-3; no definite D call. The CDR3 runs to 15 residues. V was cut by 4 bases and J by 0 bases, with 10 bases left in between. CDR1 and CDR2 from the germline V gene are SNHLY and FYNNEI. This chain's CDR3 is CASSVRWDSGNTIYF. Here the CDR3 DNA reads TGTGCCAGCAGTGTGCGATGGGACTCTGGAAACACCATATATTTT.

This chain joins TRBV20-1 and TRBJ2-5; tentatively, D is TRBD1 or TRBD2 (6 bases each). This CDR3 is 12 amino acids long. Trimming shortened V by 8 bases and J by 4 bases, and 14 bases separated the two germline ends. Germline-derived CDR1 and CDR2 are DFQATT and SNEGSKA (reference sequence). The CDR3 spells CSLSGAGETQYF. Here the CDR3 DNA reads TGCAGTTTATCGGGGGCAGGAGAGACCCAGTACTTC.

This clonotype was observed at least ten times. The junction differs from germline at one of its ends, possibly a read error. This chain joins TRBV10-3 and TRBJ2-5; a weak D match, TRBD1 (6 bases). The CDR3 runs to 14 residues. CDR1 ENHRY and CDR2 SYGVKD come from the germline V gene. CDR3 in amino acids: CASSDQQGGETQYF. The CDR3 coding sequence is TGTGCCAGCAGTGATCAACAGGGTGGGGAGACCCAGTACTTC.

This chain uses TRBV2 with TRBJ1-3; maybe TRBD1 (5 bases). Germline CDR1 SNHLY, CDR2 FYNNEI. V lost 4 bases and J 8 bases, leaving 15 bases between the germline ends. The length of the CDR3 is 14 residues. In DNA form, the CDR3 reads TGTGCCAGCAGTGTGGGGACGGCTAAGGACACCATATATTTT. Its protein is CASSVGTAKDTIYF.

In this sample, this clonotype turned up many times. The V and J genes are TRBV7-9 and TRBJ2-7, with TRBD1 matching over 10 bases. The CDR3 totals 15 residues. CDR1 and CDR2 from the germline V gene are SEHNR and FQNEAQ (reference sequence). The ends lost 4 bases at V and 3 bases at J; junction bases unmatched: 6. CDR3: CASSYIGQGDYEQYF. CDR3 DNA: TGTGCCAGCAGCTATATAGGACAGGGGGACTACGAGCAGTACTTC.

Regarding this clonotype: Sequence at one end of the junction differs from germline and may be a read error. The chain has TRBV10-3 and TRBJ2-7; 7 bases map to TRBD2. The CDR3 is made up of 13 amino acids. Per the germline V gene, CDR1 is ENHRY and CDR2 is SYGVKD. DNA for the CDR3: TGTGCCAGCAGTGAAGCGGGACGGGGCGTTCGGTACTTC. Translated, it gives CASSEAGRGVRYF.

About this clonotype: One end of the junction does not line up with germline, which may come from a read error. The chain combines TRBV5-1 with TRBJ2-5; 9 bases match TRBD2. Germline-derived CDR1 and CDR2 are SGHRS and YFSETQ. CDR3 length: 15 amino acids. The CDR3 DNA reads TGTGCCAGCAGCTTAGGCGCGGGGGGGCAAGAGACCCAGTGCTTC. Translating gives CASSLGAGGQETQCF.

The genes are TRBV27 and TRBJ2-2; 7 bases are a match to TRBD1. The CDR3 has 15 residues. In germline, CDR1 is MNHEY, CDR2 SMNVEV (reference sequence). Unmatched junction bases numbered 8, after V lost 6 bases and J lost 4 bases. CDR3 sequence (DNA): TGTGCCAGCAGACCGACAGGGCGAGGCACCGGGGAGCTGTTTTTT. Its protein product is CASRPTGRGTGELFF.

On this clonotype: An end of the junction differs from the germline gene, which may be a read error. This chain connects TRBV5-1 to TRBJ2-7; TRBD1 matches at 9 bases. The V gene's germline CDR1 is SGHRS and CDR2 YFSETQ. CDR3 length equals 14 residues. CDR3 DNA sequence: TGTGCCAGCAGCCCAAGTACAGGGGGCGGTGAGCAGTACTTC. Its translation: CASSPSTGGGEQYF.

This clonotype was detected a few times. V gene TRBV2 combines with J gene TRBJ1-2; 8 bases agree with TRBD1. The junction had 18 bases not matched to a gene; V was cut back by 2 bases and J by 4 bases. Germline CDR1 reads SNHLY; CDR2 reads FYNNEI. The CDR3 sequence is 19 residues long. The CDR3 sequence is CASSEISLSSGGALYGYTF. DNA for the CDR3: TGTGCCAGCAGTGAAATAAGCCTTTCTTCAGGGGGCGCCCTCTATGGCTACACCTTC.

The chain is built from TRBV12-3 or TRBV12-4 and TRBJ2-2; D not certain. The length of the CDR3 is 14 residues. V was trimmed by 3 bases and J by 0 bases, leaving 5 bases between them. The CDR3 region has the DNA TGTGCCAGCAGTTTTCCGACGAACACCGGGGAGCTGTTTTTT. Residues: CASSFPTNTGELFF.

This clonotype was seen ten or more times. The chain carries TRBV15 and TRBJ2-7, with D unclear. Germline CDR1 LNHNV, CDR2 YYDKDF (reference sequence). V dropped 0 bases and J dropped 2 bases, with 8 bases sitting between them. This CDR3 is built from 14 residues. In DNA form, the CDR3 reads TGTGCCACCAGCAGAGATGTAGGACCCTACGAGCAGTACTTC. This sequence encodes CATSRDVGPYEQYF.

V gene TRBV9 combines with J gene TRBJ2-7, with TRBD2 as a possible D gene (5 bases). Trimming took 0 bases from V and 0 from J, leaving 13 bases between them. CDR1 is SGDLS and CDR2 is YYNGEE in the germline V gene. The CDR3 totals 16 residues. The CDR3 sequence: CASSVGPATSSYEQYF. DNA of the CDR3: TGTGCCAGCAGCGTAGGCCCCGCAACTAGCTCCTACGAGCAGTACTTC.

In nucleotides, the CDR3 is TGCAGCGTTGAATCTCAAGGGAACGAGCAGTACTTC. This codes for CSVESQGNEQYF. The J gene is TRBJ2-7, the V gene TRBV29-1; D is ambiguous. Germline CDR1 and CDR2: SQVTM and ANQGSEA. The CDR3 has 12 residues. V was cut by 2 bases and J by 5 bases, with 10 bases left in between.

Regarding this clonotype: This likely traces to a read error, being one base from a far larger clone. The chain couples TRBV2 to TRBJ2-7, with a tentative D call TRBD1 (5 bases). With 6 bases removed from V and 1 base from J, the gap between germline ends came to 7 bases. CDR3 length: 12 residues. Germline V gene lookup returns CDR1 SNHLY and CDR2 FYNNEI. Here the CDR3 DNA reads TGTGCCAGCAGGCCAGGGTCCTACGAGCAGTACTTC. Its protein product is CASRPGSYEQYF.

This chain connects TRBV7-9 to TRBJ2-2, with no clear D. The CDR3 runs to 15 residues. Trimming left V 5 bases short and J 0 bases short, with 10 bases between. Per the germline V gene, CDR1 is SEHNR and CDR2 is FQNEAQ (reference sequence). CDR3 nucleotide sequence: TGTGCCAGCAGCGTTGATTTGGCGAACACCGGGGAGCTGTTTTTT. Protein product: CASSVDLANTGELFF.

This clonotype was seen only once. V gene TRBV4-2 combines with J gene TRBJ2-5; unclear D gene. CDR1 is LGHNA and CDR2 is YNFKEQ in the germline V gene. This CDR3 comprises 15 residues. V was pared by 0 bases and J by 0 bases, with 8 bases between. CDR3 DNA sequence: TGTGCCAGCAGCCAAGATAAAACTAACCAAGAGACCCAGTACTTC. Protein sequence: CASSQDKTNQETQYF.

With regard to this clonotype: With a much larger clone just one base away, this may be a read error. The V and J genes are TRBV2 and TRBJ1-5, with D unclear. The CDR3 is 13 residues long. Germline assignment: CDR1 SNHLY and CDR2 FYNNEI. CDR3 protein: CANSRDINQPQHF. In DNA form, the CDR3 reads TGTGCCAACAGTAGAGATATTAATCAGCCCCAGCATTTT.

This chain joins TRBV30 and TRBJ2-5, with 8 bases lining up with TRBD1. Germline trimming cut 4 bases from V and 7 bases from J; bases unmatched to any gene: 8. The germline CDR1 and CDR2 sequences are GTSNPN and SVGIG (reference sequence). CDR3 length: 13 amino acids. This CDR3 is CAWTSGGAGTQYF. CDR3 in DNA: TGTGCCTGGACATCAGGGGGCGCTGGGACCCAGTACTTC.

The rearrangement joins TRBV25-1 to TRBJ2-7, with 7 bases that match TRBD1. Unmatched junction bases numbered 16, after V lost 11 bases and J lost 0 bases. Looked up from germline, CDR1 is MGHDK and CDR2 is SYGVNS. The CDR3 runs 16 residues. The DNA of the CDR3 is TGTGCCTGGAGCTCCCCGGGACAGATTACCTCCTACGAGCAGTACTTC. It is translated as CAWSSPGQITSYEQYF.

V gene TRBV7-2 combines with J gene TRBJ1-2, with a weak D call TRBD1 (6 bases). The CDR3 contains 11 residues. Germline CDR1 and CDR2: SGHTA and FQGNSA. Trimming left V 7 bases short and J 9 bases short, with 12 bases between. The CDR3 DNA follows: TGTGCCAGCACTGGGGGCCCACGCTACACCTTC. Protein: CASTGGPRYTF.

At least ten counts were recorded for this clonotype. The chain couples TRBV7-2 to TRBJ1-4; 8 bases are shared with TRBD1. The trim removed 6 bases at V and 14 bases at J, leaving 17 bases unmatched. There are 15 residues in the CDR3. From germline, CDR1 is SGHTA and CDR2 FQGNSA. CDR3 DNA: TGTGCCAGCAGACAGGGGGGCCGGGACCCCAAAGGGCTGTTTTTT. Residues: CASRQGGRDPKGLFF.

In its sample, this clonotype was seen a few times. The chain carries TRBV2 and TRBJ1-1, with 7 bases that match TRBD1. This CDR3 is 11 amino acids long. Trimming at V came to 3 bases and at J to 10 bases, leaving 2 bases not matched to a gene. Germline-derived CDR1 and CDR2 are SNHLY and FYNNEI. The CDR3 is CASSDRQGAFF. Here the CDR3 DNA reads TGTGCCAGCAGTGACCGACAGGGAGCTTTCTTT.

CDR3 sequence: CASSDFDRSYGYTF. As DNA, the CDR3 is TGTGCCAGCAGCGATTTCGACCGAAGCTATGGCTACACCTTC. The V gene is TRBV7-2, the J gene TRBJ1-2, with D uncertain. Germline V gene lookup returns CDR1 SGHTA and CDR2 FQGNSA. The CDR3 length is 14 residues. V was shortened by 5 bases and J by 4 bases, with 14 bases between the two germline ends.

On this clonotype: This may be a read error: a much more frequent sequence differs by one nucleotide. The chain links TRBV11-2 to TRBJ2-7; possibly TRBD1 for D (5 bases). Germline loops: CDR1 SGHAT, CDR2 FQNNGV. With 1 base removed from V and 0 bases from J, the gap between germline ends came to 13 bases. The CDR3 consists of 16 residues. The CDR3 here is CASSLARIGHSYEQYF. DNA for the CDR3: TGTGCCAGCAGCTTAGCACGGATCGGACACTCCTACGAGCAGTACTTC. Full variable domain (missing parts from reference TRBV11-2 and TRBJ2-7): EAGVAQSPRYKIIEKRQSVAFWCNPISGHATLYWYQQILGQGPKLLIQFQNNGVVDDSQLPKDRFSAERLKGVDSTLKIQPAKLEDSAVYLCASSLARIGHSYEQYFGPGTRLTVT.

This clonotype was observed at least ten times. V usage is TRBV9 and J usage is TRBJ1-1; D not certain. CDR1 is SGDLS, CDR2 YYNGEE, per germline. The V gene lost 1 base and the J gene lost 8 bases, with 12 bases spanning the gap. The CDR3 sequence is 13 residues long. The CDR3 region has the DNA TGTGCCAGCAGCGTACGGGGAAGTGGAGAAGCTTTCTTT. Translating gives CASSVRGSGEAFF.